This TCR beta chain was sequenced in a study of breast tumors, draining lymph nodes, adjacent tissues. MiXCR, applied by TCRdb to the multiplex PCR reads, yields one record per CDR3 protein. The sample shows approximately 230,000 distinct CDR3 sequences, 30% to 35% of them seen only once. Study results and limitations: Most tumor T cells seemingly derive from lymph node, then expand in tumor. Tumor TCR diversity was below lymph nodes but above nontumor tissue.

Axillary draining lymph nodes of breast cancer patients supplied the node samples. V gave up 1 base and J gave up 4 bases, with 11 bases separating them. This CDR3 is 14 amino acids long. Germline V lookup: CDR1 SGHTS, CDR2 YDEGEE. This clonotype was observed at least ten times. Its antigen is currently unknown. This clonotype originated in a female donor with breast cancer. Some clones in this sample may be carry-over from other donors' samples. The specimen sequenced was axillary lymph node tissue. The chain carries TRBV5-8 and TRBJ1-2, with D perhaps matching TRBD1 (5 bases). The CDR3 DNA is TGTGCCAGCAGCTTGCGGGGGTTAGGCTATGGCTACACCTTC. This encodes CASSLRGLGYGYTF.